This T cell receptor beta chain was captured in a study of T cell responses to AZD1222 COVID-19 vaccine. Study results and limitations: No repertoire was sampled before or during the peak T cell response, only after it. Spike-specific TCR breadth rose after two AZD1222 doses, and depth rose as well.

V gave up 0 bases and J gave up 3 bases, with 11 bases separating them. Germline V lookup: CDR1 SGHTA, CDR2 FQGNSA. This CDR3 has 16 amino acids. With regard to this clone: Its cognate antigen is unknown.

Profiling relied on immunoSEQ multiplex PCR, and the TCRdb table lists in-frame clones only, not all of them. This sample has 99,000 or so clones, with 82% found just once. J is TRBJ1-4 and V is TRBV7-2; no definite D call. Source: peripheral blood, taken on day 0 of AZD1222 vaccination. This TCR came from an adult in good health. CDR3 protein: CASSLALSVPNEKLFF. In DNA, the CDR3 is TGTGCCAGCAGCTTAGCGCTCTCAGTACCTAATGAAAAACTGTTTTTT.